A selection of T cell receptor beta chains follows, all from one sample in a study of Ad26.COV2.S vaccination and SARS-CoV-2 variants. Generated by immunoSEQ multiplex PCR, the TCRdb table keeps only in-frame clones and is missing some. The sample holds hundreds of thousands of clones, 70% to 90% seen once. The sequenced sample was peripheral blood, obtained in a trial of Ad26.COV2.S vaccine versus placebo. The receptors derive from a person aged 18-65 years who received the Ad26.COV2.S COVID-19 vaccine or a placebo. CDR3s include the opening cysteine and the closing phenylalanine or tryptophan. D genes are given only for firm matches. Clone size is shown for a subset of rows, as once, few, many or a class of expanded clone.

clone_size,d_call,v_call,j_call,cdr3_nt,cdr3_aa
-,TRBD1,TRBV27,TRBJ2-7,TGTGCCAGCAGTTTAGGGGGACAGGGAGTGCACGAGCAGTACTTC,CASSLGGQGVHEQYF
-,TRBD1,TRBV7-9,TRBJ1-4,TGTGCCAGCAGCCGTCCTCCGACAGGGGTTGGTAATGAAAAACTGTTTTTT,CASSRPPTGVGNEKLFF
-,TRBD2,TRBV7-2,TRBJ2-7,TGTGCCAGCAGCTTAGGAGGCGGGAGTGCAGACGAGCAGTACTTC,CASSLGGGSADEQYF
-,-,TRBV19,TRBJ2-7,TGTGCCAGTAGTATAGGGGTCCAGTCCTACGAGCAGTACTTC,CASSIGVQSYEQYF
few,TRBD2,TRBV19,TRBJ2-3,TGTGCCAGTAGTATATGGCTAGCGGGGGAAGGTGAGAATACGCAGTATTTT,CASSIWLAGEGENTQYF
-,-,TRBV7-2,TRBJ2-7,TGTGCCAGCAGCTTAAATGCGGTCGGGTACGAGCAGTACTTC,CASSLNAVGYEQYF
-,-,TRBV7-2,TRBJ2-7,TGTGCCAGCAGCTTAGCGGACGGACCCTACGAGCAGTACTTC,CASSLADGPYEQYF
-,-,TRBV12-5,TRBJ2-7,TGTGCTAGTGCCCCGGACAGATTCTACGAGCAGTACTTC,CASAPDRFYEQYF
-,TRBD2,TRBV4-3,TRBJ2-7,TGCGCCAGCAGCCAAGGCCTGACTAGCGGGGGTTCCTACGAGCAGTACTTC,CASSQGLTSGGSYEQYF
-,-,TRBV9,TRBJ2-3,TGTGCCAGCAGCGTAGTGTCGGGACACACAGATACGCAGTATTTT,CASSVVSGHTDTQYF
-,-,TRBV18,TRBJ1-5,TGTGCCAGCTCAAGGGGCAATAGCAATCAGCCCCAGCATTTT,CASSRGNSNQPQHF
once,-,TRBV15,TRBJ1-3,TGTGCCACCAGCAGAGATCCCGTGGTCTCTGGAAACACCATATATTTT,CATSRDPVVSGNTIYF
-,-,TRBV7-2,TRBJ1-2,TGTGCCAGCAGCTTAGGCGGGCAGGGGAACTATGGCTACACCTTC,CASSLGGQGNYGYTF
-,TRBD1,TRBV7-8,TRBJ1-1,TGTGCCAGCAGCTTCGGCCAGGGGGCCCCCATGAACACTGAAGCTTTCTTT,CASSFGQGAPMNTEAFF
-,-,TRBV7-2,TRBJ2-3,TGTGCCAGCAGCCTAATCACAGATACGCAGTATTTT,CASSLITDTQYF
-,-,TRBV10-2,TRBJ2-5,TGCGCCAGCAGTGACCCGAAGGAGACCCAGTACTTC,CASSDPKETQYF
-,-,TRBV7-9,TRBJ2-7,TGTGCCAGCAGCGGTACAGAGTCCTACGAGCAGTACTTC,CASSGTESYEQYF
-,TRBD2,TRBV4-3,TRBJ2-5,TGCGCCAGCAGCCAAGGTCAAGCGGGGGGGCCAGAGACCCAGTACTTC,CASSQGQAGGPETQYF
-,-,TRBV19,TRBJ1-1,TGTGCCAGTAGCGCCACAGGGAACACTGAAGCTTTCTTT,CASSATGNTEAFF
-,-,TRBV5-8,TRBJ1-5,TGTGCCAGCAGCCACCAGGGGTATAGCAATCAGCCCCAGCATTTT,CASSHQGYSNQPQHF
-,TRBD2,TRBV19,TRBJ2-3,TGTGCCAGTAGTATGACTAGCGGGAGAGGTACAGATACGCAGTATTTT,CASSMTSGRGTDTQYF
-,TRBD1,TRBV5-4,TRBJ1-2,TGTGCCAGCAGCAGACAGGGATTGTACTATGGCTACACCTTC,CASSRQGLYYGYTF
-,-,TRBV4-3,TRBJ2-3,TGCGCCAGCAGCCAAGATTCTAGGCCGGGTGACACAGATACGCAGTATTTT,CASSQDSRPGDTDTQYF
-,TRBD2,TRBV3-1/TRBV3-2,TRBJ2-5,TGTGCCAGCAGCCAAGGGCGGGAGTTTAGAGAGACCCAGTACTTC,CASSQGREFRETQYF
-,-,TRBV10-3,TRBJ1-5,TGTGCCATCAGTGCCTACCGGGCGGGACGCAATCAGCCCCAGCATTTT,CAISAYRAGRNQPQHF
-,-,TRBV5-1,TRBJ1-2,TGCGCCAGCAGCTTGGATGAGACGGTGGGTGGCTACACCTTC,CASSLDETVGGYTF
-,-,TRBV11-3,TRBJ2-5,TGTGCCAGCAGCCTAGGAGGGAGACAAGAGACCCAGTACTTC,CASSLGGRQETQYF
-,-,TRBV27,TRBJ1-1,TGTGCCAGCGACCTTAGGTCCGGGGTCACTGAAGCTTTCTTT,CASDLRSGVTEAFF
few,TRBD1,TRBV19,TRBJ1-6,TGTGCCAGTAGTATCCGTCCAGGGGGTTCATATTCACCCCTCCACTTT,CASSIRPGGSYSPLHF
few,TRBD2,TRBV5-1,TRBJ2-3,TGCGCCAGCAGGCGGACTAGCGGGGGACCCACAGATACGCAGTATTTT,CASRRTSGGPTDTQYF
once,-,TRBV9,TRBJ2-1,TGTGCCAGCAGCGGGGAGGCAGTTGAGCAGTTCTTC,CASSGEAVEQFF
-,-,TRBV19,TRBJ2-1,TGTGCCAGTAGTATAGATCCGGGCAAAGGTGAGCAGTTCTTC,CASSIDPGKGEQFF
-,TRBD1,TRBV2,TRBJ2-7,TGTGCCAGCAGTGTCGGGACAGGGTCTCTCTACGAGCAGTACTTC,CASSVGTGSLYEQYF
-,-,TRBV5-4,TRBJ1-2,TGTGCCAGCAGCTTCAAAATGGGTCGGGCTGGCTATGGCTACACCTTC,CASSFKMGRAGYGYTF
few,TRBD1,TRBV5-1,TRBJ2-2,TGCGCCAGCAGCTTCACAGGGGGAAGCGGGGAGCTGTTTTTT,CASSFTGGSGELFF
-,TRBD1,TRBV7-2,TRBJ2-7,TGTGCCAGCAGCTTAAACAGGGGCCCTCTCTACGAGCAGTACTTC,CASSLNRGPLYEQYF
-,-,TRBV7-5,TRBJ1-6,TGTGCCAGAAGCTTAGGGGCAGGGTGTAATTCACCCCTCCACTTT,CARSLGAGCNSPLHF
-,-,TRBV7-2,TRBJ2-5,TGTGCCAGCAGCTTAGTGTGGGGGTGGCAAGAGACCCAGTACTTC,CASSLVWGWQETQYF
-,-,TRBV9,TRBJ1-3,TGTGCCAGCAGCGCCCCCACTGGAAACACCATATATTTT,CASSAPTGNTIYF
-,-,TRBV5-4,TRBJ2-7,TGTGCCAGCACCCTTCAAGGATCCTACGAGCAGTACTTC,CASTLQGSYEQYF